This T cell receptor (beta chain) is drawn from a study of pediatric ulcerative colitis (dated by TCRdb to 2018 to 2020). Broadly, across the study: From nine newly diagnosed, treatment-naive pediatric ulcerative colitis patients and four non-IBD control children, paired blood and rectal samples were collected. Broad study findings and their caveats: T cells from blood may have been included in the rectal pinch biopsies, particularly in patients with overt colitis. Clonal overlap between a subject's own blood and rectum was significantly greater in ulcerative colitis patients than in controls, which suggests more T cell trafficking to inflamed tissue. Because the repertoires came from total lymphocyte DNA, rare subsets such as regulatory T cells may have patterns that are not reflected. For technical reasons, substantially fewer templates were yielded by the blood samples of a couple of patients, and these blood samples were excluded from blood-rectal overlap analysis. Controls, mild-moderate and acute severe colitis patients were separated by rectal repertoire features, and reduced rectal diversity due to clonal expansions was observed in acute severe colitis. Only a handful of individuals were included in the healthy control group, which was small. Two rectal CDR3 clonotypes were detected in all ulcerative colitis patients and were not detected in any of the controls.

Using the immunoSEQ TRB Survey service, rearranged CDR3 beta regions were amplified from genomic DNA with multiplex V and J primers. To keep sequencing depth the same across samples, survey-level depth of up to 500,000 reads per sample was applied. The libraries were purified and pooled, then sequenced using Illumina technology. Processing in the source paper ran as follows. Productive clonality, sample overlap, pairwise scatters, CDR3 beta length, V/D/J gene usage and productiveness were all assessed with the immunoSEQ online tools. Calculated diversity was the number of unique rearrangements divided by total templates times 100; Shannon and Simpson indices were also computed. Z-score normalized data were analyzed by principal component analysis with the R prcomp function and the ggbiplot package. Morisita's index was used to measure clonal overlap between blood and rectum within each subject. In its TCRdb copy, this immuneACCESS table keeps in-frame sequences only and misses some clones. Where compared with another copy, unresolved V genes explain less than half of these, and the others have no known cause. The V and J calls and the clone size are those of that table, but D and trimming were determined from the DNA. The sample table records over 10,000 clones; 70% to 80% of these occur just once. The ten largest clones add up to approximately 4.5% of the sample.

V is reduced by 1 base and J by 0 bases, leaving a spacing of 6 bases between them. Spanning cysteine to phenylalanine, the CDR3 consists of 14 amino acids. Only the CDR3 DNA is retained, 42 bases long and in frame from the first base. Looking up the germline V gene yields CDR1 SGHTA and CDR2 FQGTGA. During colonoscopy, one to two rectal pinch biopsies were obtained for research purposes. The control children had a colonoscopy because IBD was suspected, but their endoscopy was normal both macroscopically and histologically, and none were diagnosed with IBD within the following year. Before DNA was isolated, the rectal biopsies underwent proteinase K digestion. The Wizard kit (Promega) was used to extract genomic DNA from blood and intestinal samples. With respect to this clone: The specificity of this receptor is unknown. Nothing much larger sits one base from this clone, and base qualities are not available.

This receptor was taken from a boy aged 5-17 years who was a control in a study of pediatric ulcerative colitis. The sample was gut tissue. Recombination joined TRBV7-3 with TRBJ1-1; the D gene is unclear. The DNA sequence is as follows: TGTGCCAGCAGCTTAAAACGTATGAACACTGAAGCTTTCTTT. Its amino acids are CASSLKRMNTEAFF.